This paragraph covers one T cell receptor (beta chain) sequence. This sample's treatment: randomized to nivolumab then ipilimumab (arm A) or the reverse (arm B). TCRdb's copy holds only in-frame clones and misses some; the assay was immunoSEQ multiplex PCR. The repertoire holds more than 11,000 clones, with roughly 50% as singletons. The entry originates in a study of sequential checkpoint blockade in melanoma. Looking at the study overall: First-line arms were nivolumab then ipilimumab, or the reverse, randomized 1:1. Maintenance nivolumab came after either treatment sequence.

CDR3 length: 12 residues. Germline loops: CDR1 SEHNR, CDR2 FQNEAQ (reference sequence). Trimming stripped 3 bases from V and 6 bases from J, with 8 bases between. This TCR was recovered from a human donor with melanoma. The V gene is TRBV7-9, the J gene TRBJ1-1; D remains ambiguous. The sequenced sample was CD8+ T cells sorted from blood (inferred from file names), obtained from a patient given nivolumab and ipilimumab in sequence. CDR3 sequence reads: CASSFTAPEAFF. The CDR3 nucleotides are TGTGCCAGCAGCTTCACAGCCCCTGAAGCTTTCTTT.